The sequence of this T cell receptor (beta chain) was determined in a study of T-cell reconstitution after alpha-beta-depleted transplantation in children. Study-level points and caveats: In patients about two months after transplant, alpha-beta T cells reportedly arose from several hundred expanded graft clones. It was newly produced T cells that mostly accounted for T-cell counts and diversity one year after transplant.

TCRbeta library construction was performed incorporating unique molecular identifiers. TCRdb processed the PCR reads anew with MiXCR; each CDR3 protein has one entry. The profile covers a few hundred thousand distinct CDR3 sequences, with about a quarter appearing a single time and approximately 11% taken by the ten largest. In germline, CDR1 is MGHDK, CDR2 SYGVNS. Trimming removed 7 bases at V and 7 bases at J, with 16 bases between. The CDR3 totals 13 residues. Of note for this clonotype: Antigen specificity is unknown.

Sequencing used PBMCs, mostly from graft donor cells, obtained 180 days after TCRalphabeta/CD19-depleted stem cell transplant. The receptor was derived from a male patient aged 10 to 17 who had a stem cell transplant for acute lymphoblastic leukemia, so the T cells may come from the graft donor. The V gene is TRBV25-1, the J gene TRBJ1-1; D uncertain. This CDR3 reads CASKRGPGFEAFF. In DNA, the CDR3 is TGTGCCAGCAAACGGGGTCCCGGATTTGAAGCTTTCTTT.